This T cell receptor beta chain was recorded in a study of blood T cell repertoires in COVID-19. Study details: T cells, B-cell-depleted T cells, or PBMCs provided the cDNA or gDNA that served as material.

Original processing methods: Using reference gene primer amplification, nucleated cell counts were estimated. Here immunoSEQ multiplex PCR was the method, and the copy in TCRdb shows in-frame clones only, minus some. V and J calls and clone size are copied from that table; D and trimming were computed from the DNA. Among 300,000 or so clones listed, 75% to 95% were seen once. Participants came from roughly 24 US areas, aged about 18 to 95 years. Sequenced material: PBMCs or T cells enriched from blood (not recorded which). This sequence was found in a woman aged 25 to 45 who had recovered from COVID-19.

CDR3: CASSLTGGEGYEQYF. Here the CDR3 DNA reads TGTGCCAGCTCTCTCACAGGGGGCGAAGGGTACGAGCAGTACTTC. The chain recombines TRBV6-4 with TRBJ2-7; 9 nucleotides agree with TRBD1. Germline V gene lookup returns CDR1 MRHNA and CDR2 SNTAGT. Trimming cost V 8 bases and J 4 bases; bases outside gene matches: 12. This CDR3 region has 15 residues.